This T cell receptor (beta chain) was observed in a study of T cell responses to AZD1222 COVID-19 vaccine. Findings and limits, study-wide: There were mostly white British donors and more females than males, and clonal diversity was possibly underestimated. At study baseline, merely about 6 AZD1222 recipients were seropositive. Spike was spanned by vaccine-associated CD4 TCRs, which were dominant at 160-218 and 743-854.

For this clone: No antigen is known for it.

The V gene's germline CDR1 is GTSNPN and CDR2 SVGIG (reference sequence). Trimming removed 1 base from V and 3 bases from J, with 6 bases in between. The CDR3 runs to 12 residues. Data came from immunoSEQ multiplex PCR; TCRdb stores just in-frame clones and leaves some out. This table has roughly 120,000 clones, just over 85% appearing once. Sequences were derived from peripheral blood, sampled on day 0 of MenACWY control vaccination. The clonotype was recovered from an adult in good health. The rearrangement joins TRBV30 to TRBJ2-5; no clear D gene. For the CDR3, the DNA is TGTGCCTGGAGTGGGCGTAAAGAGACCCAGTACTTC. Encoded protein: CAWSGRKETQYF.